This T cell receptor (beta chain) was sequenced for a study of blood T cell repertoires in COVID-19. Study information: The cDNA or gDNA used as material had been derived from T cells, B-cell-depleted T cells, or PBMCs.

The CDR3 extends over 17 amino acids. Per the germline V gene, CDR1 is SGHAT and CDR2 is FQNNGV. The V gene end was trimmed by 4 bases and the J gene end by 6 bases; junction bases not matched to a gene: 13. Study members were between about 18 and 100 years old and lived in around 24 US regions. Either two negative PCRs, clearance, or symptom resolution qualified Cohort 3 donors as recovered. Methods used by the authors: Cell counts per sample came from amplifying reference gene primers. Sequencing was performed with immunoSEQ multiplex PCR; in TCRdb, only in-frame clones are kept and a portion is missing. V, J and clone size derive from that table, while D and trimming were established from the DNA sequence. Here the sample spans about 410,000 clones, just under 90% being singletons.

The TCR comes from a woman under 40 who had recovered from COVID-19. The sequenced sample consisted of PBMCs or T cells enriched from blood (not recorded which). J is TRBJ2-3 and V is TRBV11-2; 10 nucleotides align to TRBD1. The CDR3 DNA sequence: TGTGCCAGCAGCTCCCAGCCGGGACAGGGGATGAGGGATACGCAGTATTTT. Its protein is CASSSQPGQGMRDTQYF.